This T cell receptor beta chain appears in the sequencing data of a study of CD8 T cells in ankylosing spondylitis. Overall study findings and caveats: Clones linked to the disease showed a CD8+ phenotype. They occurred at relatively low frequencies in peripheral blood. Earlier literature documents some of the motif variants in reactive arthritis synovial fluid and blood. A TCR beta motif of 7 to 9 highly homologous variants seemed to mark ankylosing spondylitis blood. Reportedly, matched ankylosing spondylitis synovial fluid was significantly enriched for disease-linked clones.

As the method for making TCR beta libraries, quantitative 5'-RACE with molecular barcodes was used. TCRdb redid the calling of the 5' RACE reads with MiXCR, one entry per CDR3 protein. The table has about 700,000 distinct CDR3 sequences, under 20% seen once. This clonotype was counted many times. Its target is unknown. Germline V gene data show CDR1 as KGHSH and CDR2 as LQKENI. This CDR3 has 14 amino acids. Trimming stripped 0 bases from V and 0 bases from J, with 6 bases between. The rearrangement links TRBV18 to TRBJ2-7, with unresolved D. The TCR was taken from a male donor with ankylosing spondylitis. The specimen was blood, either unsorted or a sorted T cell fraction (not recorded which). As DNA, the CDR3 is TGTGCCAGCTCACCACCAGATACCTCCTACGAGCAGTACTTC. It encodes CASSPPDTSYEQYF.